The 29 T cell receptor beta chains below all came from one sample that was sequenced in a study of cytomegalovirus exposure and HLA in healthy donors. The PCR had 60 Vbeta and 13 Jbeta primers. The protocol was immunoSEQ multiplex PCR, while the TCRdb copy is restricted to in-frame clones and leaves out a portion. The profile shows about 96,000 clones, 65% to 75% of them singletons. Sequencing was carried out using PBMCs. These receptors all come from a female donor in good health and CMV-seropositive.

V is TRBV7-9 and J is TRBJ2-7; tentatively, D is TRBD2 (6 bases). This CDR3 comprises 14 residues. The V gene's germline CDR1 is SEHNR and CDR2 FQNEAQ (reference sequence). Trimming left V 1 base short and J 3 bases short, with 10 bases between. The CDR3 coding sequence is TGTGCCAGCAGCTTAGGGGACGGGAGCTACGAGCAGTACTTC. Protein sequence: CASSLGDGSYEQYF. The full variable domain, with the rest looked up from reference TRBV7-9 and TRBJ2-7, is DTGVSQNPRHKITKRGQNVTFRCDPISEHNRLYWYRQTLGQGPEFLTYFQNEAQLEKSRLLSDRFSAERPKGSFSTLEIQRTEQGDSAMYLCASSLGDGSYEQYFGPGTRLTVT.

The chain employs TRBV11-2 and TRBJ2-1; the match to TRBD2 covers 7 bases. CDR3 size: 14 residues. V shed 6 bases and J 8 bases; nucleotides not matched to a gene: 10. Germline V gives CDR1 SGHAT, CDR2 FQNNGV. This chain's CDR3 is CASSRTRGKDEQFF. The CDR3 region has the DNA TGTGCCAGCAGTCGGACTAGGGGCAAGGATGAGCAGTTCTTC. Full variable domain (rest looked up from reference TRBV11-2 and TRBJ2-1): EAGVAQSPRYKIIEKRQSVAFWCNPISGHATLYWYQQILGQGPKLLIQFQNNGVVDDSQLPKDRFSAERLKGVDSTLKIQPAKLEDSAVYLCASSRTRGKDEQFFGPGTRLTVL.

The chain links TRBV4-2 to TRBJ2-3; 14 bases are a match to TRBD2. The CDR3 totals 15 residues. Germline loops: CDR1 LGHNA, CDR2 YNFKEQ. The V segment lost 5 bases and the J segment 6 bases; nucleotides outside the gene matches: 4. The CDR3 loop reads CASSRLAGGADTQYF. The CDR3, as DNA: TGTGCCAGCAGCAGACTAGCGGGAGGGGCGGATACGCAGTATTTT.

V is TRBV9 and J is TRBJ1-2; TRBD1 matches 8 bases. V shed 5 bases, J shed 5 bases, and the junction held 8 bases outside the gene matches. The germline gives CDR1 SGDLS, CDR2 YYNGEE. The CDR3 sequence is 14 residues long. The CDR3 here is CASRETGAGYGYTF. The CDR3 DNA reads TGTGCCAGCAGAGAGACAGGGGCTGGGTATGGCTACACCTTC.

This clone was seen more than once but under ten times. The chain is built from TRBV4-2 and TRBJ2-5; D might be TRBD1 (6 bases). The CDR3 consists of 13 residues. CDR1 and CDR2 (germline): LGHNA, YNFKEQ. Trimming took off 0 bases at V and 5 bases at J, with 7 bases between the two ends. The CDR3 region has the DNA TGTGCCAGCAGCCAAGATCAGGGGGAGACCCAGTACTTC. As protein: CASSQDQGETQYF.

The count of this clone is one. The J gene is TRBJ2-1, the V gene TRBV7-8, with 10 bases matching TRBD2. The germline V gene has CDR1 SGHVS and CDR2 FQNEAQ. The CDR3 spans 16 residues. V lost 1 base to trimming and J lost 9 bases; unmatched junction nucleotides: 9. The CDR3 here is CASSLGGSGGYTEQFF. The CDR3, as DNA: TGTGCCAGCAGCTTAGGTGGTAGCGGGGGGTATACTGAGCAGTTCTTC.

CDR3 region: CASRTPGLAGPYNEQFF. As DNA, the CDR3 is TGTGCCAGCCGAACACCGGGACTAGCGGGACCCTACAATGAGCAGTTCTTC. This sequence joins TRBV28 and TRBJ2-1, with 13 bases that match TRBD2. The CDR3 length is 17 residues. The germline CDR1 and CDR2 sequences are MDHEN and SYDVKM. V dropped 8 bases and J dropped 2; count of bases not matched to a gene: 9. Variable domain in full (rest from reference TRBV28 and TRBJ2-1): DVKVTQSSRYLVKRTGEKVFLECVQDMDHENMFWYRQDPGLGLRLIYFSYDVKMKEKGDIPEGYSVSREKKERFSLILESASTNQTSMYLCASRTPGLAGPYNEQFFGPGTRLTVL.

This chain connects TRBV6-4 to TRBJ1-6; no clear D gene. Germline values: CDR1 MRHNA, CDR2 SNTAGT. Between the trimmed V and J ends, which lost 0 bases and 10 bases, there was a span of 13 bases. The CDR3 consists of 15 residues. CDR3 sequence reads: CASSDSAGSTSPLHF. Here the CDR3 DNA reads TGTGCCAGCAGTGACTCTGCGGGGTCGACCTCACCCCTCCACTTT.

J is TRBJ2-5 and V is TRBV5-4, with 7 nucleotides matching TRBD1. This CDR3 spans 15 amino acids. Germline loops: CDR1 SGHNT, CDR2 YYREEE (reference sequence). With V trimmed by 4 bases and J by 5 bases, 11 bases remained unmatched. The CDR3 sequence is CASSTRQGMGETQYF. CDR3 nucleotide sequence: TGTGCCAGCAGCACCAGACAGGGAATGGGTGAGACCCAGTACTTC.

The rearrangement uses TRBV4-1 and TRBJ2-1; 10 positions match TRBD1. After removal of 0 bases from V and 4 bases from J, the junction contained 3 bases not matched to a gene. Germline loops: CDR1 MGHRA, CDR2 YSYEKL. The length of the CDR3 is 16 residues. CDR3 DNA: TGCGCCAGCAGCCAAGATTTGGGACAGGGGTACAATGAGCAGTTCTTC. It codes for CASSQDLGQGYNEQFF.

This clone was observed a handful of times. This sequence joins TRBV6-6 and TRBJ2-1, with 10 bases lining up with TRBD2. The V and J ends lost 11 bases and 4 bases, in that order; junction bases with no gene match: 5. Germline CDR1 MNHNY, CDR2 SVGAGI (reference sequence). This CDR3 spans 13 amino acids. CDR3 coding DNA: TGTGCCGGAAAGCGGGAGGGGTACAATGAGCAGTTCTTC. Translated: CAGKREGYNEQFF.

In its sample, this clone was seen once. V is TRBV9 and J is TRBJ1-5; no firm D call. The V gene lost 3 bases and the J gene lost 3 bases, with 13 bases spanning the gap. Germline CDR1 SGDLS, CDR2 YYNGEE. The CDR3 length is 15 residues. CDR3: CASSATAQLNQPQHF. The CDR3 region has the DNA TGTGCCAGCAGCGCTACGGCACAGCTCAATCAGCCCCAGCATTTT.

This clone turned up a few times. This chain joins TRBV5-1 and TRBJ2-1; D perhaps matches TRBD2 (6 bases). V lost 0 bases, J lost 8 bases, and 12 bases lay in between. Germline V gene lookup returns CDR1 SGHRS and CDR2 YFSETQ. This CDR3 is built from 14 residues. CDR3 DNA: TGCGCCAGCAGCTTGGACGGGGGTTGGGATGAGCAGTTCTTC. Protein: CASSLDGGWDEQFF.

This clone showed up just a few times. The J gene is TRBJ1-4, the V gene TRBV4-1; unclear D gene. Germline CDR1 MGHRA, CDR2 YSYEKL. The V gene lost 2 bases and the J gene lost 5 bases, with 15 bases spanning the gap. This CDR3 is 16 amino acids long. The CDR3 region has the DNA TGCGCCAGCAGCCAAAGACCGGACGGACTAAATGAAAAACTGTTTTTT. Translated: CASSQRPDGLNEKLFF.

This chain connects TRBV28 to TRBJ2-7; 7 bases map to TRBD2. Germline V gene lookup returns CDR1 MDHEN and CDR2 SYDVKM. Unmatched junction bases numbered 10, after V lost 3 bases and J lost 5 bases. The CDR3 is 15 amino acids. CDR3 sequence: CASSLIASGLHEQYF. The CDR3 nucleotides read TGTGCCAGCAGTTTGATCGCTAGCGGACTCCACGAGCAGTACTTC.

The V gene is TRBV19, the J gene TRBJ1-5; the D gene is possibly TRBD1 (5 bases). This CDR3 has 13 amino acids. V shed 5 bases and J shed 3 bases, with 8 bases lying between them. Germline CDR1 and CDR2: LNHDA and SQIVND (reference sequence). The CDR3 region has the DNA TGTGCCAGTAGTTCAGGGTTCAATCAGCCCCAGCATTTT. Protein: CASSSGFNQPQHF.

This clone appeared a single time. The J gene is TRBJ2-7, the V gene TRBV7-6, with a weak D call TRBD1 (6 bases). The CDR3 length is 15 residues. Germline assignment: CDR1 SGHVS and CDR2 FNYEAQ. V was pared by 1 base and J by 3 bases, with 13 bases between. The CDR3 here is CASSLGTGSNYEQYF. CDR3 DNA sequence: TGTGCCAGCAGCTTAGGTACAGGGTCCAACTACGAGCAGTACTTC.

This clone has just a few counts. The chain uses TRBV4-1 and TRBJ2-5; the D gene is possibly TRBD2 (7 bases). Looked up from germline, CDR1 is MGHRA and CDR2 is YSYEKL. The ends were cut back, 4 bases at V and 5 bases at J, with 11 bases in the middle. The CDR3 is made up of 13 amino acids. In DNA, the CDR3 is TGCGCCAGCAGCCGAGGGGGGGTCGAGACCCAGTACTTC. Translated: CASSRGGVETQYF.

The chain recombines TRBV11-2 with TRBJ2-5, with 8 bases lining up with TRBD1. CDR3 length: 15 residues. Per germline, CDR1 SGHAT and CDR2 FQNNGV. The V and J ends lost 2 bases and 5 bases, in that order; junction bases with no gene match: 7. The CDR3 reads CASSLLRGQGETQYF. CDR3 bases: TGTGCCAGCAGCTTACTCAGGGGGCAAGGGGAGACCCAGTACTTC.

The chain links TRBV4-2 to TRBJ2-4; 10 positions agree with TRBD1. The J segment lost 4 bases and the V segment lost 3 bases, leaving 12 bases of the junction unmatched. CDR3 size: 18 residues. The germline CDR1 and CDR2 sequences are LGHNA and YNFKEQ. DNA of the CDR3: TGTGCCAGCAGCCAGGAGACAGGGGGCGGATTGGGAAAAAACATTCAGTACTTC. Protein product: CASSQETGGGLGKNIQYF.

The chain combines TRBV5-1 with TRBJ2-7; possibly TRBD1 for D (6 bases). CDR1 is SGHRS and CDR2 is YFSETQ in the germline V gene. The CDR3 extends over 12 amino acids. The V end was cut by 5 bases, the J end by 2 bases, with 8 bases between. CDR3 bases: TGCGCCAGCAGGGACAGAACCTACGAGCAGTACTTC. Its protein product is CASRDRTYEQYF.

This clone was counted between two and nine times. This chain joins TRBV7-9 and TRBJ1-2; D not resolved. The CDR3 is 12 amino acids. Trimming stripped 3 bases from V and 8 bases from J, with 10 bases between. The V gene's germline CDR1 is SEHNR and CDR2 FQNEAQ (reference sequence). CDR3 DNA sequence: TGTGCCAGCAGCTTCGGGGAAGTCGGCTACACCTTC. Amino acids: CASSFGEVGYTF.

V and J are TRBV9 and TRBJ1-1; possibly TRBD1 for D (5 bases). The germline V gene has CDR1 SGDLS and CDR2 YYNGEE. The V and J ends lost 0 bases and 10 bases respectively, with 10 bases between them. This CDR3 contains 12 residues. The CDR3: CASSVVTGGAFF. The CDR3 DNA reads as TGTGCCAGCAGCGTAGTTACAGGCGGAGCTTTCTTT.

The chain combines TRBV19 with TRBJ1-5, with D tentatively TRBD1 (6 bases). With 5 bases removed from V and 7 bases from J, the gap between germline ends came to 15 bases. In germline, CDR1 is LNHDA, CDR2 SQIVND (reference sequence). The CDR3 is 14 amino acids. CDR3 sequence: CASSLRRGGQPQHF. The CDR3 region has the DNA TGTGCCAGTAGTCTTCGGAGGGGGGGCCAGCCCCAGCATTTT.

Remarks on this clone: This CDR3 is also generated by other DNA sequences in the sample. V gene TRBV9 combines with J gene TRBJ2-3, with D uncertain. The CDR3 spans 13 residues. The V end lost 0 bases, the J end lost 1 base, and 3 bases lay between the germline ends. The germline V gene has CDR1 SGDLS and CDR2 YYNGEE. The CDR3 bases are TGTGCCAGCAGCGTAGCCGGCACAGATACGCAGTATTTT. Amino acids: CASSVAGTDTQYF. The entire variable domain, with the rest obtained from reference TRBV9 and TRBJ2-3, is as follows: DSGVTQTPKHLITATGQRVTLRCSPRSGDLSVYWYQQSLDQGLQFLIQYYNGEERAKGNILERFSAQQFPDLHSELNLSSLELGDSALYFCASSVAGTDTQYFGPGTRLTVL.

V usage is TRBV11-3 and J usage is TRBJ2-7; perhaps TRBD1 as D (5 bases). Germline V gives CDR1 SGHNT, CDR2 YENEEA. The V and J ends lost 1 base and 5 bases respectively, with 12 bases between them. The CDR3 loop spans 14 amino acids. This CDR3 reads CASSLGQGFDEQYF. CDR3 DNA sequence: TGTGCCAGCAGCTTAGGGCAGGGTTTCGACGAGCAGTACTTC.

The gene calls are TRBV2 and TRBJ1-1; TRBD1 matches 7 bases. The CDR3 is 13 amino acids. The germline CDR1 and CDR2 sequences are SNHLY and FYNNEI. After removal of 7 bases from V and 1 base from J, the junction contained 3 bases not matched to a gene. This chain's CDR3 is CASMDRPNTEAFF. In DNA form, the CDR3 reads TGTGCCAGCATGGACAGGCCGAACACTGAAGCTTTCTTT.

This CDR3 reads CASSLVRTGGSPLHF. In DNA form, the CDR3 reads TGTGCCAGCAGCTTAGTAAGGACAGGGGGTTCACCCCTCCACTTT. The chain employs TRBV7-2 and TRBJ1-6; 10 positions agree with TRBD1. Germline CDR1 is SGHTA and CDR2 is FQGNSA. J lost 9 bases, V lost 1 base, and 3 bases had no gene match. The CDR3 has 15 residues.

This clone has only a few counts. This chain uses TRBV4-2 with TRBJ2-1, with TRBD2 matching 9 bases. V lost 4 bases, J lost 8 bases, and 12 bases stayed unmatched. Germline CDR1 is LGHNA and CDR2 is YNFKEQ. CDR3 length: 16 residues. The CDR3 DNA reads as TGTGCCAGCAGCCCAGGGGGACTAGCCGGAGGCTATGAGCAGTTCTTC. This sequence encodes CASSPGGLAGGYEQFF.